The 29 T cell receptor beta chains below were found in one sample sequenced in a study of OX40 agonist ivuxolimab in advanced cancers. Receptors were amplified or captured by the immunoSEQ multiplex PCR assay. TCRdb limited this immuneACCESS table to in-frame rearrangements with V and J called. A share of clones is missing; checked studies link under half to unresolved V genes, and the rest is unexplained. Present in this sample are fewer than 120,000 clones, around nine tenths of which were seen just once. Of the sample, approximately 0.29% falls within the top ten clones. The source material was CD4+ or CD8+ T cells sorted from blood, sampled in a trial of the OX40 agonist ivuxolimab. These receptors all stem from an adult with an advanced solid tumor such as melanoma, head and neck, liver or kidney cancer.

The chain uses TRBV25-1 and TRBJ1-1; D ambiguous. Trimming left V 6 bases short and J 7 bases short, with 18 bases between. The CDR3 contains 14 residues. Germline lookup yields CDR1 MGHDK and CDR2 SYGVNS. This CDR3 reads CASSERDWRNEAFF. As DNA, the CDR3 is TGTGCCAGCAGCGAACGGGATTGGCGCAATGAAGCTTTCTTT. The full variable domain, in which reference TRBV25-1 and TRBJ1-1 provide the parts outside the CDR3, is EADIYQTPRYLVIGTGKKITLECSQTMGHDKMYWYQQDPGMELHLIHYSYGVNSTEKGDLSSESTVSRIRTEHFPLTLESARPSHTSQYLCASSERDWRNEAFFGQGTRLTVV.

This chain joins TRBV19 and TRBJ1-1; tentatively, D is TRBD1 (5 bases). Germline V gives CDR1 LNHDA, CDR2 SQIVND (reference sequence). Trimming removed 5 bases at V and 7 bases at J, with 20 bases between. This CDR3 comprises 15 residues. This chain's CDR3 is CASSRRGVGGDEAFF. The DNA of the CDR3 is TGTGCCAGTAGTCGACGAGGAGTTGGGGGGGATGAAGCTTTCTTT.

CDR3 nucleotide sequence: TGTGCCAGCAGCTCTAGGACAGGCTCCTTCGGCTACACCTTC. Translating it yields CASSSRTGSFGYTF. The chain combines TRBV5-6 with TRBJ1-2; 7 nucleotides align to TRBD1. This CDR3 is 14 amino acids long. Germline CDR1 and CDR2: SGHDT and YYEEEE. V lost 3 bases to trimming and J lost 8 bases; unmatched junction nucleotides: 10.

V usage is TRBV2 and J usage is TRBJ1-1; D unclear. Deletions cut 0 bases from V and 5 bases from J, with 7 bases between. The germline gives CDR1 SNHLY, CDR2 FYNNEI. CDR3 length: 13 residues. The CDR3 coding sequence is TGTGCCAGCAGTGAAGCATTTTATACTGAAGCTTTCTTT. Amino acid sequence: CASSEAFYTEAFF.

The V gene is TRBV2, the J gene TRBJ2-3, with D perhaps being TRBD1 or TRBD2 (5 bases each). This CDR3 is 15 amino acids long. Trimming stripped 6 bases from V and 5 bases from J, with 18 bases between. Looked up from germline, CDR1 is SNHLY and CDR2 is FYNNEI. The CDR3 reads CASRDKSRDLDTQYF. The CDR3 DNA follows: TGTGCCAGCAGGGACAAAAGCAGGGACCTAGATACGCAGTATTTT.

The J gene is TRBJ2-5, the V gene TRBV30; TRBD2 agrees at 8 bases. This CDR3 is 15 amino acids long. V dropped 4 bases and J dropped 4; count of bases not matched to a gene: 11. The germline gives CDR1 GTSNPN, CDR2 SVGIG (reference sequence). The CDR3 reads CAWKGDSGVRETQYF. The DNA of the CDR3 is TGTGCCTGGAAGGGGGATAGCGGGGTACGAGAGACCCAGTACTTC.

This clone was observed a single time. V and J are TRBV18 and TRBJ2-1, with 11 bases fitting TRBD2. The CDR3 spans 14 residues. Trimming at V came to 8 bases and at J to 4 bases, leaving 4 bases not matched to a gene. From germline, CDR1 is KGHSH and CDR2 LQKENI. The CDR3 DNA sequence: TGTGCCAGCCAAACTAGCGGGAGTTACAATGAGCAGTTCTTC. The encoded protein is CASQTSGSYNEQFF.

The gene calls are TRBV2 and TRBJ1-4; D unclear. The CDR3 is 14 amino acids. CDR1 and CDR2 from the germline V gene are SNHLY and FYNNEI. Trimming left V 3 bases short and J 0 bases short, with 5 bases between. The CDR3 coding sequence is TGTGCCAGCAGTGAGCAGGCAACTAATGAAAAACTGTTTTTT. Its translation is CASSEQATNEKLFF.

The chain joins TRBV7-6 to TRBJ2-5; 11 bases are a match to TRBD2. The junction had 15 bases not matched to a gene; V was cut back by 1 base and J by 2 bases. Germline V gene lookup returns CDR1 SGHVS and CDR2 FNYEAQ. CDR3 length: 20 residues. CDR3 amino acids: CASSLELGLAGDLWQETQYF. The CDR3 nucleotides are TGTGCCAGCAGCTTAGAGTTAGGACTAGCGGGCGACCTTTGGCAAGAGACCCAGTACTTC. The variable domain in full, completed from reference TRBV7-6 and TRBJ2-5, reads GAGVSQSPRYKVTKRGQDVALRCDPISGHVSLYWYRQALGQGPEFLTYFNYEAQQDKSGLPNDRFSAERPEGSISTLTIQRTEQRDSAMYRCASSLELGLAGDLWQETQYFGPGTRLLVL.

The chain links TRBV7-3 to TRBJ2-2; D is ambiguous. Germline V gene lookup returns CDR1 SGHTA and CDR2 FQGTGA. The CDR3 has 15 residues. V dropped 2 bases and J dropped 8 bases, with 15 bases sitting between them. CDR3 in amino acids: CASSLQHKVGGELFF. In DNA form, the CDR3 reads TGTGCCAGCAGCTTACAACATAAGGTGGGAGGGGAGCTGTTTTTT.

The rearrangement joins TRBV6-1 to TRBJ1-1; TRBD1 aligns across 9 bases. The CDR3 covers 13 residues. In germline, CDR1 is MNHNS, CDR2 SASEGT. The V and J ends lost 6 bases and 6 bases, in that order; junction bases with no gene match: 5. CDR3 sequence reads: CASSGQGLAEAFF. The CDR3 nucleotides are TGTGCCAGCAGCGGACAGGGGTTGGCTGAAGCTTTCTTT.

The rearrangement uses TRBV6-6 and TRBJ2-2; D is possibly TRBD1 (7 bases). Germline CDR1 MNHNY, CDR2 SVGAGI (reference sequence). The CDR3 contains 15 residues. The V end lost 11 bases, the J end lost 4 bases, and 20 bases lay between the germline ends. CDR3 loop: CAGGGSRRGTGELFF. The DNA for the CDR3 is TGTGCCGGAGGGGGCTCCCGGCGCGGCACCGGGGAGCTGTTTTTT.

CDR3 in amino acids: CASSKTPGLEGEKLFF. The CDR3 DNA follows: TGTGCCAGCAGCAAAACCCCGGGACTTGAAGGGGAAAAACTGTTTTTT. This rearrangement joins TRBV9 to TRBJ1-4; D may be TRBD1 (5 bases). The CDR3 has 16 amino acids. The ends were cut back, 4 bases at V and 8 bases at J, with 21 bases in the middle. Germline-derived CDR1 and CDR2 are SGDLS and YYNGEE.

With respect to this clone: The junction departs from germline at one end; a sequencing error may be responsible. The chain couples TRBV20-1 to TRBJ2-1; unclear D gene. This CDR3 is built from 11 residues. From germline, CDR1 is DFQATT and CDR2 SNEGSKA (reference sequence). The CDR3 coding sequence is TGCAGTGCTCGCCGGAGCAATGGGCAGTTCTTC. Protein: CSARRSNGQFF.

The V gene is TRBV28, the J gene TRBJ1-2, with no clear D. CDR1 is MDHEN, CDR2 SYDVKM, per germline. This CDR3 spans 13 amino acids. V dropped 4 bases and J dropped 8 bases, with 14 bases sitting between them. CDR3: CASSYGRWEGYTF. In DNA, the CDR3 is TGTGCCAGCAGTTACGGCCGGTGGGAAGGCTACACCTTC.

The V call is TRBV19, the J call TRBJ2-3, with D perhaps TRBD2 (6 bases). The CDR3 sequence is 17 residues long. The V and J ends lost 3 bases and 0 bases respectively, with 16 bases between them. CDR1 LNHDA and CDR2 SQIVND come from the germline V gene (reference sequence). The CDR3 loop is CASSILSGVDSTDTQYF. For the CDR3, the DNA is TGTGCCAGTAGTATCCTTTCGGGGGTGGACAGCACAGATACGCAGTATTTT.

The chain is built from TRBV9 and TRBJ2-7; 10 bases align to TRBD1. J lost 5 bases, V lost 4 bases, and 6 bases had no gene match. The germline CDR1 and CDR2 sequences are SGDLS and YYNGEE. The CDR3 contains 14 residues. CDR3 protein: CASSSDRGTDEQYF. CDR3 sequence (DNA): TGTGCCAGCAGCTCGGACAGGGGGACTGACGAGCAGTACTTC. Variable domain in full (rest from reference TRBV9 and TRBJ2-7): DSGVTQTPKHLITATGQRVTLRCSPRSGDLSVYWYQQSLDQGLQFLIQYYNGEERAKGNILERFSAQQFPDLHSELNLSSLELGDSALYFCASSSDRGTDEQYFGPGTRLTVT.

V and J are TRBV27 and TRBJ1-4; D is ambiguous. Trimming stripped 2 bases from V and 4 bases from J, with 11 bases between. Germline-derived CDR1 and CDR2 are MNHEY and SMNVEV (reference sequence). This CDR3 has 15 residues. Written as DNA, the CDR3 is TGTGCCAGCAGTTTACTGTCGGCCGGTAATGAAAAACTGTTTTTT. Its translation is CASSLLSAGNEKLFF.

The CDR3 spells CASSVGTSWNQETQYF. Written as DNA, the CDR3 is TGTGCCAGCAGCGTAGGGACCAGCTGGAACCAAGAGACCCAGTACTTC. The V call is TRBV9, the J call TRBJ2-5; D unclear. Between the trimmed V and J ends, which lost 0 bases and 0 bases, there was a span of 12 bases. Germline-derived CDR1 and CDR2 are SGDLS and YYNGEE. This CDR3 spans 16 amino acids.

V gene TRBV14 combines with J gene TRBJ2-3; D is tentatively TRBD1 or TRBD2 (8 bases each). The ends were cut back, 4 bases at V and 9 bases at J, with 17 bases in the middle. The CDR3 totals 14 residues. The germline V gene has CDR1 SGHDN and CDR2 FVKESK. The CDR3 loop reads CASSPDRGLGTQYF. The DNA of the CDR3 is TGTGCCAGCAGCCCCGACAGGGGACTAGGAACGCAGTATTTT.

This CDR3 reads CASSLRAGYGYTF. CDR3 bases: TGTGCCAGCAGCTTACGGGCAGGATATGGCTACACCTTC. The chain carries TRBV11-2 and TRBJ1-2; D uncertain. CDR1 SGHAT and CDR2 FQNNGV come from the germline V gene. V lost 2 bases and J lost 5, with 9 bases in between. The CDR3 sequence is 13 residues long.

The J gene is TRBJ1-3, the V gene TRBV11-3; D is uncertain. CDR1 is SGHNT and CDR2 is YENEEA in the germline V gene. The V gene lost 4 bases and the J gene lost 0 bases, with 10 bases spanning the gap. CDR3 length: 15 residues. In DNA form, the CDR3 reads TGTGCCAGCAGCTCTGGATCAGGCTCTGGAAACACCATATATTTT. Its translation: CASSSGSGSGNTIYF.

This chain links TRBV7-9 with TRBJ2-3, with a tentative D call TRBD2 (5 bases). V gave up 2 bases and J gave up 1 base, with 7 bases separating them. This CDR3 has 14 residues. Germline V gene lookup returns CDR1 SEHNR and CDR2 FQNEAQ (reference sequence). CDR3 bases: TGTGCCAGCAGCTTACTAGCCGGCACAGATACGCAGTATTTT. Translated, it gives CASSLLAGTDTQYF.

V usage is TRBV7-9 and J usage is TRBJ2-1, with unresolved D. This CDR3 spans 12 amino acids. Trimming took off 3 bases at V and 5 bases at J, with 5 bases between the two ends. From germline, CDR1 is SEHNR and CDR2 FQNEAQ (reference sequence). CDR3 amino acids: CASSFSNNEQFF. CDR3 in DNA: TGTGCCAGCAGCTTTTCCAACAATGAGCAGTTCTTC.

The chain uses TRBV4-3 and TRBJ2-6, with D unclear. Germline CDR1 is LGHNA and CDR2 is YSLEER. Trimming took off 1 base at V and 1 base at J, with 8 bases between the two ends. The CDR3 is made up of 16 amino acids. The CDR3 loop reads CASSQVRDSGANVLTF. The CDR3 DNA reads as TGCGCCAGCAGCCAAGTTAGGGATTCTGGGGCCAACGTCCTGACTTTC.

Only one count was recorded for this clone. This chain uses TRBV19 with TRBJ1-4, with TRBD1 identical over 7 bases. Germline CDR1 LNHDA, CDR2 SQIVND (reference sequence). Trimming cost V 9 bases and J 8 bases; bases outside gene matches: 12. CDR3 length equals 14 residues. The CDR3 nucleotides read TGTGCCAGCAGGCGGAACAGGGGAGAGGAAAAACTGTTTTTT. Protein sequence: CASRRNRGEEKLFF. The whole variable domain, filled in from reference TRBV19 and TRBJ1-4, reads DGGITQSPKYLFRKEGQNVTLSCEQNLNHDAMYWYRQDPGQGLRLIYYSQIVNDFQKGDIAEGYSVSREKKESFPLTVTSAQKNPTAFYLCASRRNRGEEKLFFGSGTQLSVL.

CDR3 sequence: CASSLAGGQGNGYTF. The CDR3 nucleotides read TGTGCCAGCAGCTTAGCCGGGGGACAGGGGAATGGCTACACCTTC. The J gene is TRBJ1-2, the V gene TRBV7-9, with 10 bases lining up with TRBD1. The V gene's germline CDR1 is SEHNR and CDR2 FQNEAQ (reference sequence). J lost 6 bases, V lost 0 bases, and 4 bases had no gene match. The CDR3 contains 15 residues.

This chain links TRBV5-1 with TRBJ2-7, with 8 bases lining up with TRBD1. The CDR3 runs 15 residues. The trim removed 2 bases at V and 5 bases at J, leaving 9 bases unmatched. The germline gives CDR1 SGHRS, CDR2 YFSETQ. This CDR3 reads CASSFATGETHEQYF. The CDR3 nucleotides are TGCGCCAGCAGCTTTGCGACAGGGGAGACCCACGAGCAGTACTTC. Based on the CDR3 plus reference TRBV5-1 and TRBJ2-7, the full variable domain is KAGVTQTPRYLIKTRGQQVTLSCSPISGHRSVSWYQQTPGQGLQFLFEYFSETQRNKGNFPGRFSGRQFSNSRSEMNVSTLELGDSALYLCASSFATGETHEQYFGPGTRLTVT.

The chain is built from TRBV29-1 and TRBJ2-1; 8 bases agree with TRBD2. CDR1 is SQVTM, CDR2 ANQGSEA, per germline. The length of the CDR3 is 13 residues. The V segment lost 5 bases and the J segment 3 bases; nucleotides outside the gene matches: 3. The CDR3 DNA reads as TGCAGCGTTCACGGGGGGGACTACAATGAGCAGTTCTTC. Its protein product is CSVHGGDYNEQFF.